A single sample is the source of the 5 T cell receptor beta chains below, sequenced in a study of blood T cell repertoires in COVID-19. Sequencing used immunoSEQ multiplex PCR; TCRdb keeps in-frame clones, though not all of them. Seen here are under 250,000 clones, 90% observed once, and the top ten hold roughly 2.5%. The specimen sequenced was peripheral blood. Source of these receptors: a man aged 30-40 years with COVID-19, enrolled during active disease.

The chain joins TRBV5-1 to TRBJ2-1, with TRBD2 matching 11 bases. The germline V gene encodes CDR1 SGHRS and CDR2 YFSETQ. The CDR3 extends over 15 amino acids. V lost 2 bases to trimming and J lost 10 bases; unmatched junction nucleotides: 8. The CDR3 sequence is CASSLLAGVYGEQFF. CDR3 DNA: TGCGCCAGCAGCTTACTAGCGGGAGTCTACGGGGAGCAGTTCTTC.

The CDR3 region is CASSPRVHHNEQFF. CDR3 nucleotides: TGCGCCAGCAGCCCAAGAGTCCACCACAATGAGCAGTTCTTC. The chain couples TRBV4-3 to TRBJ2-1; D is uncertain. Trimming took 4 bases from V and 5 from J, leaving 12 bases between them. Per the germline V gene, CDR1 is LGHNA and CDR2 is YSLEER. This CDR3 region has 14 residues.

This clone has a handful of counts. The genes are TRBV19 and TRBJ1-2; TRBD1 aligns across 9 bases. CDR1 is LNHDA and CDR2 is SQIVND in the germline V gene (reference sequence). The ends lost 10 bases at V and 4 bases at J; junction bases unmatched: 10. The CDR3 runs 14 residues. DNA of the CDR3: TGTGCCACCCACCGGACAGGGGTTGGCTATGGCTACACCTTC. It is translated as CATHRTGVGYGYTF. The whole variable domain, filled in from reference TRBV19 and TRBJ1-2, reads DGGITQSPKYLFRKEGQNVTLSCEQNLNHDAMYWYRQDPGQGLRLIYYSQIVNDFQKGDIAEGYSVSREKKESFPLTVTSAQKNPTAFYLCATHRTGVGYGYTFGSGTRLTVV.

This CDR3 reads CASSQGEGVGCTF. DNA of the CDR3: TGTGCCAGCAGCCAAGGGGAAGGCGTCGGGTGCACCTTC. The J gene is TRBJ1-2, the V gene TRBV5-4; TRBD1 might be the D (5 bases). The V and J ends lost 4 bases and 13 bases respectively, with 20 bases between them. The V gene's germline CDR1 is SGHNT and CDR2 YYREEE (reference sequence). This CDR3 has 13 residues.

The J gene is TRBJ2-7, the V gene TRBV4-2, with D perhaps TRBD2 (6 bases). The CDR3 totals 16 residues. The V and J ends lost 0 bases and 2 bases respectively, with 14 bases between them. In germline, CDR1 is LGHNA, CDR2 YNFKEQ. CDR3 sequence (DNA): TGTGCCAGCAGCCAAGATGGGGGGACTCCAACCTACGAGCAGTACTTC. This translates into CASSQDGGTPTYEQYF.